Shown below are 13 T cell receptor beta chains from a single sample sequenced in a study of OX40 agonist ivuxolimab in advanced cancers. Assay used: immunoSEQ multiplex PCR; TCRdb lists only in-frame clones, some missing. The repertoire has tens of thousands of clones, roughly 90% of them found once; the top ten carry 10%. The sample was CD4+ or CD8+ T cells sorted from blood, taken in a trial of the OX40 agonist ivuxolimab. The receptors stem from an adult with an advanced solid tumor such as melanoma, head and neck, liver or kidney cancer.

V is TRBV10-2 and J is TRBJ2-5; D is ambiguous. From germline, CDR1 is WSHSY and CDR2 SAAADI. V was clipped by 2 bases and J by 6 bases, with 7 bases between them. CDR3 length: 12 residues. As DNA, the CDR3 is TGCGCCAGCAGTGAGGGGCCCAAGACCCAGTACTTC. It yields the protein CASSEGPKTQYF.

The count of this clone is one. V usage is TRBV7-8 and J usage is TRBJ2-7, with TRBD2 as a possible D gene (7 bases). The V end lost 2 bases, the J end lost 5 bases, and 16 bases lay between the germline ends. CDR1 SGHVS and CDR2 FQNEAQ come from the germline V gene. This CDR3 is 15 amino acids long. The CDR3 protein is CASSLSGGDVDEQYF. CDR3 sequence (DNA): TGTGCCAGCAGCTTATCGGGGGGCGACGTGGACGAGCAGTACTTC.

CDR3 in DNA: TGTGCCAGCAGTTCCCTCAGTTCGGCTAGCGGTGCCCAAGAGACCCAGTACTTC. Translation: CASSSLSSASGAQETQYF. The chain has TRBV25-1 and TRBJ2-5; 7 bases match TRBD2. Germline trimming cut 5 bases from V and 1 base from J; bases unmatched to any gene: 16. CDR3 size: 18 residues. The germline V gene has CDR1 MGHDK and CDR2 SYGVNS.

This chain connects TRBV5-4 to TRBJ2-7, with 10 bases matching TRBD1. V was clipped by 2 bases and J by 5 bases; unmatched bases: 7. CDR3 length: 15 amino acids. Germline lookup yields CDR1 SGHNT and CDR2 YYREEE (reference sequence). CDR3 amino acids: CASSFPGTGDHEQYF. The DNA of the CDR3 is TGTGCCAGCAGCTTTCCCGGGACAGGGGACCACGAGCAGTACTTC.

This clone was detected only a few times. The rearrangement uses TRBV5-6 and TRBJ2-6; D remains ambiguous. Trimming shortened V by 3 bases and J by 0 bases, and 7 bases separated the two germline ends. Germline values: CDR1 SGHDT, CDR2 YYEEEE. CDR3 size: 15 residues. In DNA form, the CDR3 reads TGTGCCAGCAGCTGGATTGGCTCTGGGGCCAACGTCCTGACTTTC. Residues: CASSWIGSGANVLTF.

The chain couples TRBV27 to TRBJ1-2; 8 bases align to TRBD1. Germline V lookup: CDR1 MNHEY, CDR2 SMNVEV (reference sequence). The CDR3 spans 18 residues. V dropped 3 bases and J dropped 4; count of bases not matched to a gene: 16. This CDR3 is CASSFNSGTGRSLYGYTF. CDR3 coding DNA: TGTGCCAGCAGTTTTAATTCCGGGACAGGTAGATCCCTCTATGGCTACACCTTC.

The chain employs TRBV11-2 and TRBJ1-2; tentatively, D is TRBD1 (5 bases). The ends were cut back, 5 bases at V and 8 bases at J, with 21 bases in the middle. CDR1 and CDR2 from the germline V gene are SGHAT and FQNNGV. This CDR3 region has 15 residues. The CDR3 bases are TGTGCCAGCAGCGTGACAGAGCCCTATGAAGCGGGCTACACCTTC. Amino acids: CASSVTEPYEAGYTF. The full variable domain, its missing parts supplied by reference TRBV11-2 and TRBJ1-2, is EAGVAQSPRYKIIEKRQSVAFWCNPISGHATLYWYQQILGQGPKLLIQFQNNGVVDDSQLPKDRFSAERLKGVDSTLKIQPAKLEDSAVYLCASSVTEPYEAGYTFGSGTRLTVV.

V gene TRBV5-1 combines with J gene TRBJ2-7; TRBD1 matches at 8 bases. In germline, CDR1 is SGHRS, CDR2 YFSETQ. This CDR3 has 13 residues. V trimming: 4 bases; J trimming: 2 bases; junction bases outside the gene matches: 2. The CDR3 nucleotides read TGCGCCAGCAGCCCGACAGGGGCCTACGAGCAGTACTTC. It is translated as CASSPTGAYEQYF.

This clone was seen just once. The chain joins TRBV11-2 to TRBJ2-2, with a weak D call TRBD1 (6 bases). Germline V gene data show CDR1 as SGHAT and CDR2 as FQNNGV. Trimming stripped 1 base from V and 10 bases from J, with 13 bases between. CDR3 length: 14 amino acids. The CDR3 region is CASSLAGDLEELFF. The DNA of the CDR3 is TGTGCCAGCAGCTTAGCAGGGGACCTTGAGGAGCTGTTTTTT.

The V call is TRBV7-2, the J call TRBJ1-3, with D unclear. Germline V CDR1 and CDR2: SGHTA, FQGNSA. With 2 bases removed from V and 0 bases from J, the gap between germline ends came to 8 bases. This CDR3 spans 15 amino acids. The CDR3 sequence is CASSLSQYSGNTIYF. The CDR3, as DNA: TGTGCCAGCAGCTTAAGCCAGTACTCTGGAAACACCATATATTTT.

The CDR3 nucleotides read TGTGCCAGCAGAGGGTCGGGTAGGAACTATGGCTACACCTTC. It codes for CASRGSGRNYGYTF. This chain links TRBV6-1 with TRBJ1-2, with D unclear. This CDR3 is built from 14 residues. Germline CDR1 and CDR2: MNHNS and SASEGT. The V and J ends lost 6 bases and 2 bases respectively, with 13 bases between them.

The chain has TRBV9 and TRBJ1-2, with 8 bases fitting TRBD1. After removal of 0 bases from V and 4 bases from J, the junction contained 5 bases not matched to a gene. Looked up from germline, CDR1 is SGDLS and CDR2 is YYNGEE. There are 15 residues in the CDR3. Written as DNA, the CDR3 is TGTGCCAGCAGCGTAGCCGAACAGGGGGTCTATGGCTACACCTTC. It specifies CASSVAEQGVYGYTF.

The chain uses TRBV19 and TRBJ2-3; no firm D call. Trimming cost V 4 bases and J 1 base, with 6 bases left between them. The germline V gene encodes CDR1 LNHDA and CDR2 SQIVND (reference sequence). This CDR3 spans 13 amino acids. The CDR3 nucleotides are TGTGCCAGTAGTAGAGGCGGCACAGATACGCAGTATTTT. Amino acid sequence: CASSRGGTDTQYF.